This T cell receptor (beta chain) is from a study of blood T cells in healthy people across ages. Study-wide points: Unsorted PBMCs blocked a conclusive comparison of naive and antigen-experienced cells.

Using a J-beta primer mix together with a sample-barcoded 5' primer, a second PCR was run for roughly 7 to 12 cycles. TCRdb reprocessed the 5' RACE reads via MiXCR and lists one record per CDR3 protein. The profile shows 700,000 to 900,000 distinct CDR3 sequences, 50% to 65% of them singletons. This clonotype came up once. The antigen is undetermined. Donors each provided around 10 milliliters of peripheral blood. The sequence came from a man older than 75 in good health. Specimen: blood.

The CDR3 bases are TGCAGCGTTGAATCCGGGACAGGGTTTTTGTACAGATACGCGTATTTT. Residues: CSVESGTGFLYRYAYF. This chain joins TRBV29-1 and TRBJ2-3; 9 nucleotides match TRBD1. With 2 bases clipped from V and 14 bases from J, the junction kept 20 bases outside the gene matches. CDR3 length: 16 amino acids. Germline CDR1 and CDR2: SQVTM and ANQGSEA.